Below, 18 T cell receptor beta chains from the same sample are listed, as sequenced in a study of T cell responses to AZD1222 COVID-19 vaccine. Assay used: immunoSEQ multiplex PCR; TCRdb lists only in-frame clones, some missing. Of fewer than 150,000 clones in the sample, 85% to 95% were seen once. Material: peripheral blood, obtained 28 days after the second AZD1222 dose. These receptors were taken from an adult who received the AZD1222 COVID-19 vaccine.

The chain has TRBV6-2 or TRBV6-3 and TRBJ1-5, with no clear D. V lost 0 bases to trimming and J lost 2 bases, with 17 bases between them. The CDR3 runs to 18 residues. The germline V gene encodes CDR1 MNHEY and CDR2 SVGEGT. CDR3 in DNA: TGTGCCAGCAGTTACTCGGAACACCTCCCTCGGGGCAATCAGCCCCAGCATTTT. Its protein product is CASSYSEHLPRGNQPQHF.

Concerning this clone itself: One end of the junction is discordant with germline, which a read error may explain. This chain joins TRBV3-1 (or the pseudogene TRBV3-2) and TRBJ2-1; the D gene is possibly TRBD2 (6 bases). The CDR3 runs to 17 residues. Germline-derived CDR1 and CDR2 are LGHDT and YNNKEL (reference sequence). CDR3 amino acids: CASSQERIRDSNNEQFF. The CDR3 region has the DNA TGTGCCAGCAGCCAAGAACGGATCCGGGACTCCAACAATGAGCAGTTCTTC.

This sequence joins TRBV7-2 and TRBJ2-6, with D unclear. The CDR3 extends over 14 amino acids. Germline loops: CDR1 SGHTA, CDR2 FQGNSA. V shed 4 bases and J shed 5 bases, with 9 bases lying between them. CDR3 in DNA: TGTGCCAGCAGCTCAGTGGGGAGGGCCAACGTCCTGACTTTC. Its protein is CASSSVGRANVLTF.

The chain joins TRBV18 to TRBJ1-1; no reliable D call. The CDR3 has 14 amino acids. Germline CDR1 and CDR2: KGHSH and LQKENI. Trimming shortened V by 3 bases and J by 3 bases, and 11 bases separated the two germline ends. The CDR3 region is CASSPGRLDTEAFF. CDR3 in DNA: TGTGCCAGCTCACCCGGTCGGCTGGACACTGAAGCTTTCTTT.

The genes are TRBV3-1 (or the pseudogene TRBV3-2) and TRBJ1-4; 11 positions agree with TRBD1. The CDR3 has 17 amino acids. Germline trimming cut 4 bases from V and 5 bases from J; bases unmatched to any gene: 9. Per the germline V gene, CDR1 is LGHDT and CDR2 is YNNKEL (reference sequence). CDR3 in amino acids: CASSPGDRGIGNEKLFF. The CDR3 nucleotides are TGTGCCAGCAGCCCCGGGGACAGGGGGATTGGGAATGAAAAACTGTTTTTT.

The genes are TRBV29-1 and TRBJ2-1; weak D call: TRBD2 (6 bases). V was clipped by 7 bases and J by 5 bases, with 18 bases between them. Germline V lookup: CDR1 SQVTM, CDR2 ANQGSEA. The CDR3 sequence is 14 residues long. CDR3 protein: CSGTGTLLNNEQFF. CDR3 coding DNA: TGCAGCGGGACCGGGACTCTTTTAAACAATGAGCAGTTCTTC.

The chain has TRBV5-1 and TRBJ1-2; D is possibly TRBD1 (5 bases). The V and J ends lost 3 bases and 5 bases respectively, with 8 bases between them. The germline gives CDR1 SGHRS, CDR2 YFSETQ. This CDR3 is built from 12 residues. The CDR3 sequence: CASSSGLYGYTF. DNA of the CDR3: TGCGCCAGCAGCTCGGGACTTTATGGCTACACCTTC.

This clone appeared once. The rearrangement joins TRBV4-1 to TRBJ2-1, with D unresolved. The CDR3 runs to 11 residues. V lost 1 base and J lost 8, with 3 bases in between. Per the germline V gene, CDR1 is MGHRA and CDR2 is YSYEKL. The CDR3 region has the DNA TGCGCCAGCAGCCAAGCCTATGAGCAGTTCTTC. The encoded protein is CASSQAYEQFF.

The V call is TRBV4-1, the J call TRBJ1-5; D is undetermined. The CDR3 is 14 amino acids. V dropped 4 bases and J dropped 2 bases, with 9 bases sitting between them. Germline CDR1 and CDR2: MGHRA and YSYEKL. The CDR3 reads CASSPREGNQPQHF. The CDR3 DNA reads TGCGCCAGCAGCCCTAGAGAGGGCAATCAGCCCCAGCATTTT.

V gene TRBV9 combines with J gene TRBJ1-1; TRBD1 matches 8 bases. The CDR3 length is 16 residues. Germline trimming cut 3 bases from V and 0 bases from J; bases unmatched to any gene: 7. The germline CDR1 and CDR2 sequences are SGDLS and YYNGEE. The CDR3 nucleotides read TGTGCCAGCAGCGCCGGGACAGGCAGCATGAACACTGAAGCTTTCTTT. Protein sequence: CASSAGTGSMNTEAFF.

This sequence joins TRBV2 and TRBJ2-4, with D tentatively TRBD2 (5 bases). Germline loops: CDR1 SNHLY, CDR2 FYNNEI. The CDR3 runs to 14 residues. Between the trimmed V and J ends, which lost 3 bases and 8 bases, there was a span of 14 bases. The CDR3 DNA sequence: TGTGCCAGCAGTGACGGGCTAGCTTCAGACATTCAGTACTTC. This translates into CASSDGLASDIQYF.

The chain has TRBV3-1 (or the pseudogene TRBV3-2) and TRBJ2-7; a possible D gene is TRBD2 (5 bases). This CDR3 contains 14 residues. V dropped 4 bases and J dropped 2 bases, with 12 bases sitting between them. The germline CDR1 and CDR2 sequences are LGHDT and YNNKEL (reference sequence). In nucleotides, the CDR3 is TGTGCCAGCAGCCCACTGGACGGGGCCTACGAGCAGTACTTC. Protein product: CASSPLDGAYEQYF.

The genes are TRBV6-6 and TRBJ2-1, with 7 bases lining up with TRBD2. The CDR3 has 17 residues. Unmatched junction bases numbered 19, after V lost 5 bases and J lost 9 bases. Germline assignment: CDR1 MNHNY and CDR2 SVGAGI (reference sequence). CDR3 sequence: CASSPHPRGRFSGEQFF. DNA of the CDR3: TGTGCCAGCAGTCCCCATCCGCGGGGGAGGTTTAGCGGTGAGCAGTTCTTC.

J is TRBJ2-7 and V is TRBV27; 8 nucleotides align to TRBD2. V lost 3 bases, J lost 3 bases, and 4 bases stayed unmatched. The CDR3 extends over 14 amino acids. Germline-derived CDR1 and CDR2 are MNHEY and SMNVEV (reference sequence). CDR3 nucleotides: TGTGCCAGCAGTTTTCTAGCGGGTGGCTACGAGCAGTACTTC. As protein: CASSFLAGGYEQYF.

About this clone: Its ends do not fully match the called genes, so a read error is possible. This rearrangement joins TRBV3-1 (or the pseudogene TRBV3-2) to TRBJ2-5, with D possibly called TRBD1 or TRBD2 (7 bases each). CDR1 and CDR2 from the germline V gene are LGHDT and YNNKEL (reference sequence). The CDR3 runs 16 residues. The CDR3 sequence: CASSEEYRGGRETQYF. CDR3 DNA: TGTGCCAGCAGCGAAGAGTACAGGGGAGGGCGAGAGACCCAGTACTTC.

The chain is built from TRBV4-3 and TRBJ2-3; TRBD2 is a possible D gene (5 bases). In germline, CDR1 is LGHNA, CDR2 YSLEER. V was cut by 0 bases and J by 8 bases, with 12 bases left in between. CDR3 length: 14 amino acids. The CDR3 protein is CASSQEERAGTQYF. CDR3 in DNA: TGCGCCAGCAGCCAAGAAGAGAGGGCGGGTACGCAGTATTTT.

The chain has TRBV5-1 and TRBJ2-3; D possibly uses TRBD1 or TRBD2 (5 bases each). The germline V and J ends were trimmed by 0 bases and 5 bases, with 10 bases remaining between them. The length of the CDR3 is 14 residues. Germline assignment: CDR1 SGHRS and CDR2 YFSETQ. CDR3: CASSLGDARDTQYF. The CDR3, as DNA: TGCGCCAGCAGCTTGGGGGACGCGAGAGATACGCAGTATTTT.

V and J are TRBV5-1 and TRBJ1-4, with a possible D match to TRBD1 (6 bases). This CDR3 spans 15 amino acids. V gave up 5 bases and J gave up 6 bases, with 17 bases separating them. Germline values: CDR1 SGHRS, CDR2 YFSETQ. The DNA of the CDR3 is TGCGCCAGCAGTTTTGGTCAGGGGCGGGATGAAAAACTGTTTTTT. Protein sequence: CASSFGQGRDEKLFF.